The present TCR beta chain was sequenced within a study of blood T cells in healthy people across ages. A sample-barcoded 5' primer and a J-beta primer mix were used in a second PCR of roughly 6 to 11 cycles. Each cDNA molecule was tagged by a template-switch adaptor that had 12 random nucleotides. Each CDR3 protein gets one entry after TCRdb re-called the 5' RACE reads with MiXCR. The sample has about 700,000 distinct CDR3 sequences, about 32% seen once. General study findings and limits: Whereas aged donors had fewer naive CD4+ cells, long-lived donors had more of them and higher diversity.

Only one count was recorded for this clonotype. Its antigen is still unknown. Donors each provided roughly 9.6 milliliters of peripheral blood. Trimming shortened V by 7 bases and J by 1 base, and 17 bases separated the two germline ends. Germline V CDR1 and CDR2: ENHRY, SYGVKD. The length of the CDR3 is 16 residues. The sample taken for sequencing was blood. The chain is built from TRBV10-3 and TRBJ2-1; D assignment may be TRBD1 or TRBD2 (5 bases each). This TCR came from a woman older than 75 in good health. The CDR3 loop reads CAITEGSRVSYNEQFF. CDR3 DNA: TGTGCCATCACCGAGGGGTCCAGGGTATCCTACAATGAGCAGTTCTTC.